These 14 T cell receptor beta chains were sequenced from one sample in a study of blood T cell repertoires in COVID-19. Method: immunoSEQ multiplex PCR; TCRdb's copy keeps in-frame clones and lacks some. The sample yields under 95,000 clones, roughly 85% seen once. Sequences were obtained from peripheral blood. The receptors were sampled from a man aged 50-59 years with COVID-19, enrolled during active disease.

The V gene is TRBV28, the J gene TRBJ2-5; D remains ambiguous. Looked up from germline, CDR1 is MDHEN and CDR2 is SYDVKM. V gave up 3 bases and J gave up 2 bases, with 13 bases separating them. CDR3 length: 15 residues. For the CDR3, the DNA is TGTGCCAGCAGTTTGAAGGTGGCGGCACAAGAGACCCAGTACTTC. Protein sequence: CASSLKVAAQETQYF. The variable domain in full, completed from reference TRBV28 and TRBJ2-5, reads DVKVTQSSRYLVKRTGEKVFLECVQDMDHENMFWYRQDPGLGLRLIYFSYDVKMKEKGDIPEGYSVSREKKERFSLILESASTNQTSMYLCASSLKVAAQETQYFGPGTRLLVL.

The chain uses TRBV6-5 and TRBJ1-1; no firm D call. The CDR3 has 15 amino acids. Germline CDR1 is MNHEY and CDR2 is SVGAGI. Trimming stripped 6 bases from V and 0 bases from J, with 14 bases between. CDR3 protein: CASSLYGAVNTEAFF. The CDR3 nucleotides are TGTGCCAGCAGCCTGTACGGAGCGGTGAACACTGAAGCTTTCTTT.

The rearrangement joins TRBV19 to TRBJ2-3, with 12 bases that match TRBD2. The germline gives CDR1 LNHDA, CDR2 SQIVND (reference sequence). This CDR3 has 17 amino acids. The J segment lost 2 bases and the V segment lost 5 bases, leaving 8 bases of the junction unmatched. CDR3 nucleotide sequence: TGTGCCAGTAGTTTCCGTACTAGCGGGAGGTACACAGATACGCAGTATTTT. Residues: CASSFRTSGRYTDTQYF.

This clone was seen a single time. V usage is TRBV2 and J usage is TRBJ1-5, with 9 bases lining up with TRBD1. The CDR3 is 14 residues long. J was trimmed by 7 bases and V by 3 bases; bases with no gene match: 4. CDR1 and CDR2 (germline): SNHLY, FYNNEI. CDR3 protein: CASSEDRGRQPQHF. The CDR3 nucleotides read TGTGCCAGCAGTGAGGACAGGGGAAGGCAGCCCCAGCATTTT.

J is TRBJ2-7 and V is TRBV6-5; 8 bases align to TRBD2. The V and J ends lost 5 bases and 5 bases, in that order; junction bases with no gene match: 8. This CDR3 is built from 14 residues. CDR1 and CDR2 (germline): MNHEY, SVGAGI. This CDR3 is CASSRRDGGDEQYF. The CDR3 DNA reads as TGTGCCAGCAGTCGCAGGGACGGGGGGGACGAGCAGTACTTC.

V and J are TRBV5-1 and TRBJ2-6, with TRBD1 matching 8 bases. V lost 3 bases to trimming and J lost 1 base; unmatched junction nucleotides: 6. This CDR3 has 17 amino acids. Germline CDR1 is SGHRS and CDR2 is YFSETQ. The CDR3 nucleotides read TGCGCCAGCAGCTCAGGACAGGGCCAATCTGGGGCCAACGTCCTGACTTTC. Protein: CASSSGQGQSGANVLTF.

The rearrangement uses TRBV27 and TRBJ2-7; tentatively, D is TRBD2 (5 bases). The germline V gene encodes CDR1 MNHEY and CDR2 SMNVEV (reference sequence). V dropped 5 bases and J dropped 3 bases, with 14 bases sitting between them. The CDR3 consists of 14 residues. The CDR3 sequence is CASSQRPGDYEQYF. The CDR3 nucleotides are TGTGCCAGCAGTCAGCGGCCTGGGGACTACGAGCAGTACTTC.

The chain employs TRBV7-8 and TRBJ2-5, with 13 bases matching TRBD2. CDR1 is SGHVS, CDR2 FQNEAQ, per germline. The ends lost 4 bases at V and 6 bases at J; junction bases unmatched: 2. This CDR3 is 14 amino acids long. The CDR3 spells CASSSTSGRQTQYF. CDR3 nucleotide sequence: TGTGCCAGCAGCTCGACTAGCGGGAGGCAGACCCAGTACTTC.

Only a few counts were recorded for this clone. The genes are TRBV28 and TRBJ2-4; TRBD2 might be the D (6 bases). Trimming took 5 bases from V and 7 from J, leaving 15 bases between them. Germline V gene data show CDR1 as MDHEN and CDR2 as SYDVKM. This CDR3 has 14 amino acids. The CDR3 region is CASSPPGDRNIQYF. The DNA of the CDR3 is TGTGCCAGCAGTCCCCCGGGGGATCGGAACATTCAGTACTTC.

V usage is TRBV5-1 and J usage is TRBJ1-6; 7 nucleotides agree with TRBD1. Germline CDR1 is SGHRS and CDR2 is YFSETQ. Trimming at V came to 4 bases and at J to 7 bases, leaving 2 bases not matched to a gene. The CDR3 consists of 13 residues. The CDR3 DNA is TGCGCCAGCAGCCCGGGACAGAATTCACCCCTCCACTTT. This codes for CASSPGQNSPLHF.

The rearrangement joins TRBV19 to TRBJ2-3, with TRBD1 identical over 7 bases. The germline gives CDR1 LNHDA, CDR2 SQIVND (reference sequence). This CDR3 has 14 residues. Losses at the gene ends were 5 bases for V and 5 bases for J; bases not matched to a gene: 7. CDR3 region: CASSRPGTVDTQYF. CDR3 nucleotides: TGTGCCAGTAGTCGCCCCGGGACAGTAGATACGCAGTATTTT.

The V and J genes are TRBV19 and TRBJ2-1; D is possibly TRBD2 (6 bases). V was trimmed by 7 bases and J by 6 bases, leaving 10 bases between them. The length of the CDR3 is 12 residues. Germline V gene data show CDR1 as LNHDA and CDR2 as SQIVND (reference sequence). CDR3 amino acids: CASTTRFNEQFF. In DNA form, the CDR3 reads TGTGCCAGTACGACTAGGTTCAATGAGCAGTTCTTC.

The CDR3 nucleotides are TGTGCCAGCAGGAGGGTAGATATTGGTGATGGCTACACCTTC. This sequence encodes CASRRVDIGDGYTF. The chain couples TRBV5-6 to TRBJ1-2; D is uncertain. The CDR3 runs 14 residues. Looked up from germline, CDR1 is SGHDT and CDR2 is YYEEEE. V lost 5 bases, J lost 6 bases, and 17 bases lay in between.

V is TRBV6-4 and J is TRBJ2-2; 9 positions match TRBD1. The CDR3 has 14 amino acids. The V gene end was trimmed by 6 bases and the J gene end by 6 bases; junction bases not matched to a gene: 5. Looked up from germline, CDR1 is MRHNA and CDR2 is SNTAGT. Here the CDR3 DNA reads TGTGCCAGCAGCCTAAGACAGGGGGCCGGGGAGCTGTTTTTT. Its protein product is CASSLRQGAGELFF.